One sample yielded the 3 T cell receptor beta chains listed below, sequenced in a study of blood T cell repertoires in COVID-19. Here immunoSEQ multiplex PCR was the method, and the copy in TCRdb shows in-frame clones only, minus some. The repertoire consists of approximately 34,000 clones, with 80% to 95% occurring once and the leading ten covering under 4%. The sample comprised peripheral blood. The receptor source for this set is a man aged 60-69 years with acute or convalescent COVID-19.

This clone was recorded a few times. The chain combines TRBV7-2 with TRBJ1-3; D unclear. The germline V and J ends were trimmed by 0 bases and 0 bases, with 6 bases remaining between them. The CDR3 extends over 15 amino acids. Germline CDR1 and CDR2: SGHTA and FQGNSA. CDR3 residues: CASSLASPSGNTIYF. For the CDR3, the DNA is TGTGCCAGCAGCTTAGCCAGTCCCTCTGGAAACACCATATATTTT.

There are a few counts of this clone. The chain is built from TRBV5-5 and TRBJ1-2; tentatively, D is TRBD1 (6 bases). Per the germline V gene, CDR1 is SGHKS and CDR2 is YYEKEE (reference sequence). Trimming removed 1 base from V and 5 bases from J, with 15 bases in between. The CDR3 runs 15 residues. The DNA of the CDR3 is TGTGCCAGCAGCTTGTCAGGCACAGGGTTTTATGGCTACACCTTC. This gives the protein CASSLSGTGFYGYTF.

The chain joins TRBV18 to TRBJ1-1, with D maybe TRBD1 (6 bases). The CDR3 sequence is 14 residues long. V was pared by 1 base and J by 6 bases, with 12 bases between. CDR1 is KGHSH and CDR2 is LQKENI in the germline V gene. CDR3 DNA sequence: TGTGCCAGCTCACCACAACAGGGAGTCGCTGAAGCTTTCTTT. Amino acids: CASSPQQGVAEAFF.